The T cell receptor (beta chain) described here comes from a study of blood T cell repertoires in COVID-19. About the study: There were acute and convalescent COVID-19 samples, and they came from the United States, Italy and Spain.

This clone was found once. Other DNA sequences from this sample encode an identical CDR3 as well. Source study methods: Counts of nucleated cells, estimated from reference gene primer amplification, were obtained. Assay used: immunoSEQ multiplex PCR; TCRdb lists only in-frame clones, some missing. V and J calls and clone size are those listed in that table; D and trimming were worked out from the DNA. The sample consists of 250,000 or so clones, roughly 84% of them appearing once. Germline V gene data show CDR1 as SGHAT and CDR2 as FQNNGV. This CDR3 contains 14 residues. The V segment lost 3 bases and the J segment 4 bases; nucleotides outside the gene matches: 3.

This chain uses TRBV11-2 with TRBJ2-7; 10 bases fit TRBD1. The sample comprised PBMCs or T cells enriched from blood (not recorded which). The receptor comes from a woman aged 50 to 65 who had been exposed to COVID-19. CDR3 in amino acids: CASSFGTGAYEQYF. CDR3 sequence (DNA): TGTGCCAGCAGCTTCGGGACAGGGGCTTACGAGCAGTACTTC. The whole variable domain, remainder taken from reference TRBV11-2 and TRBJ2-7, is EAGVAQSPRYKIIEKRQSVAFWCNPISGHATLYWYQQILGQGPKLLIQFQNNGVVDDSQLPKDRFSAERLKGVDSTLKIQPAKLEDSAVYLCASSFGTGAYEQYFGPGTRLTVT.